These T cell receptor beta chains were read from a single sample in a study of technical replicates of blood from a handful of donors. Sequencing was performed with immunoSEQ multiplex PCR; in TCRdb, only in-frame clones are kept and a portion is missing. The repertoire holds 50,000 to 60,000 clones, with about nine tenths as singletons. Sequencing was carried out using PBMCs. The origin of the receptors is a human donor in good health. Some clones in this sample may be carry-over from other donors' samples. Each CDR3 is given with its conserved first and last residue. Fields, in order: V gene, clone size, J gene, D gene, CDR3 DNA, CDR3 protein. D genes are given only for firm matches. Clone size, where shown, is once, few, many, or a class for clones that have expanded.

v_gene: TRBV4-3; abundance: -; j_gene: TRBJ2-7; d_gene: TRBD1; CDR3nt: TGCGCCAGCAGCCAAGAGAGACAGGGCCCTATCTCCTACGAGCAGTACTTC; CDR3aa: CASSQERQGPISYEQYF
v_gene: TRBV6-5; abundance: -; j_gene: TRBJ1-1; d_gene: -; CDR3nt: TGTGCCAGCAGTTACCGGGACACGAACACTGAAGCTTTCTTT; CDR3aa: CASSYRDTNTEAFF
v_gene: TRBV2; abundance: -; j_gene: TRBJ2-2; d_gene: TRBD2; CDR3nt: TGTGCCAGCAGTGACCTAGCGGGAGGACCCGGGGAGCTGTTTTTT; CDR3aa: CASSDLAGGPGELFF
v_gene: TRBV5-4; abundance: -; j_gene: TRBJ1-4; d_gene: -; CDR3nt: TGTGCCAGCAGCCTTCTTGCTGGGGGGGCTAATGAAAAACTGTTTTTT; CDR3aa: CASSLLAGGANEKLFF
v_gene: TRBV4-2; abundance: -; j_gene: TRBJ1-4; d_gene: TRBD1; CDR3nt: TGTGCCAGCAGCCAGGACAGGGGGACTTTGGAAAAACTGTTTTTT; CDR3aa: CASSQDRGTLEKLFF
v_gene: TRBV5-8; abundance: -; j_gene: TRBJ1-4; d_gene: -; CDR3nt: TGTGCCAGCTCGAAAGCAGGCGTCAGAACTAATGAAAAACTGTTTTTT; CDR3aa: CASSKAGVRTNEKLFF
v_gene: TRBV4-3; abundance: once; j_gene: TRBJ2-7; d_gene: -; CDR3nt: TGCGCCAGCAGCCAAGATTTGGCGGCCGCCTACGAGCAGTACTTC; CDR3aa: CASSQDLAAAYEQYF
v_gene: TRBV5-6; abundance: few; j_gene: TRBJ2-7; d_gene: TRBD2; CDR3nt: TGTGCCAGCAGCGAGGGACTAGCGGGGGGTTACGAGCAGTACTTC; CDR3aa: CASSEGLAGGYEQYF
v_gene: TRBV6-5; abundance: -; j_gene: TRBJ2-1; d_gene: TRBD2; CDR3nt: TGTGCCAGCAGTCGCGGGGGGAGCTCCTACAATGAGCAGTTCTTC; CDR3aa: CASSRGGSSYNEQFF
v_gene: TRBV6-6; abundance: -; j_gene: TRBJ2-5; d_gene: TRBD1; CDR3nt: TGTGCCAGCAGTAAGGACAGGGCCCAAGAGACCCAGTACTTC; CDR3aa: CASSKDRAQETQYF
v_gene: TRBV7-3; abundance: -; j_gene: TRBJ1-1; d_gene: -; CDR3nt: TGTGCCAGCAGCTTAACGCACAGGGTGAGAGTCACTGAAGCTTTCTTT; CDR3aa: CASSLTHRVRVTEAFF
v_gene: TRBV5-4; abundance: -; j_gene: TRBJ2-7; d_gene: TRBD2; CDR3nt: TGTGCCAGCAGCCCCGGTGGGGGAGGGCCCTACGAGCAGTACTTC; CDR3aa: CASSPGGGGPYEQYF
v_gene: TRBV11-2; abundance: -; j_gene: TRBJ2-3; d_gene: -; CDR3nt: TGTGCCAGCCTAGCGACCTCCGCGAATACGCAGTATTTT; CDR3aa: CASLATSANTQYF
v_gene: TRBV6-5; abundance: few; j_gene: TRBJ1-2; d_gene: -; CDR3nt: TGTGCCAGCAGTTACCTACAGGGCAGTGGCTACACCTTC; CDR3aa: CASSYLQGSGYTF
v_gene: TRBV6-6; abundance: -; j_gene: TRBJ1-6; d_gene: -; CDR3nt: TGTGCCAGCAGTTACTCACTCGGCGGTTCACCCCTCCACTTT; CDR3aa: CASSYSLGGSPLHF
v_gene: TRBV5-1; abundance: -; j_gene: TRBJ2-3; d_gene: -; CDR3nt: TGCGCCAGCAGCTTGTCGGGGGATACGCAGTATTTT; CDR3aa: CASSLSGDTQYF
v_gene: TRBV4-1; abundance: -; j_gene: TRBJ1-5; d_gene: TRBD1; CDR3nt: TGCGCCAGCAGCTCGGGACAGTATCAGCCCCAGCATTTT; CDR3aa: CASSSGQYQPQHF
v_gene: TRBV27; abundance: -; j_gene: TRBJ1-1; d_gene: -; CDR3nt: TGTGCCAGCAAAGAGGGAGAGCAGGTAGCTTTCTTT; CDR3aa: CASKEGEQVAFF
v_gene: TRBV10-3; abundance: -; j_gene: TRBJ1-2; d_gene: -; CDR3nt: TGTGCCATCAGTGAGTCGGAGGGTGACGGCGGCTACACCTTC; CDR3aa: CAISESEGDGGYTF
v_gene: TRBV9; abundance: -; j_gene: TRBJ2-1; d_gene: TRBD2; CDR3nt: TGTGCCAGCAGCGTACGCTCCCAGCGGGAGGGCGGTGAGCAGTTCTTC; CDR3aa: CASSVRSQREGGEQFF
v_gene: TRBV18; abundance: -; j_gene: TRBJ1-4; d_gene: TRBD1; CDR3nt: TGTGCCAGCTCACCACAGGGGGCCGATGAAAAACTGTTTTTT; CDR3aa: CASSPQGADEKLFF
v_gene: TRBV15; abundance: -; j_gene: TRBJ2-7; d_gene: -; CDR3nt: TGTGCCACCAGCGAAGGGTGGCCCCTCGGGGGCGAGCAGTACTTC; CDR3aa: CATSEGWPLGGEQYF
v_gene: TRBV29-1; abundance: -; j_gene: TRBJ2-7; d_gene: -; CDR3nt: TGCAGCGTTGAAGGCGCAGACAGCTCCTACGAGCAGTACTTC; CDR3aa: CSVEGADSSYEQYF
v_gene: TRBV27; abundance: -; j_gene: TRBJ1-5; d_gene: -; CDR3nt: TGTGCCAGCAGTCCAAGTCCGGGTCGTTCAGGCAATCAGCCCCAGCATTTT; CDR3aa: CASSPSPGRSGNQPQHF
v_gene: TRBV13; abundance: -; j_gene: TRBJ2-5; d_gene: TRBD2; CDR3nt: TGTGCCAGCAGCTTAGAGGGCGGGGGGGCCGCCCAGTACTTC; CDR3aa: CASSLEGGGAAQYF
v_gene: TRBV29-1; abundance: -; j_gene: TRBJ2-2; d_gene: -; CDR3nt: TGCAGCACCAGGGAATCCGGGGAGCTGTTTTTT; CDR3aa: CSTRESGELFF
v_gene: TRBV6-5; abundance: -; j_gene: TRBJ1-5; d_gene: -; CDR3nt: TGTGCCAGCAGTAGGGGCTCCAGCTCGAATCAGCCCCAGCATTTT; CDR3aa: CASSRGSSSNQPQHF
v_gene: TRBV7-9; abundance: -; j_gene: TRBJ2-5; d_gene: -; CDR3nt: TGTGCCAGCAGCCGGGTCACACCGGAGACCCAGTACTTC; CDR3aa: CASSRVTPETQYF
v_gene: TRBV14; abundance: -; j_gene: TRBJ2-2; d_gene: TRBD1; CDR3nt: TGTGCCAGCAGCGAGGGACAGGGGGGGACCGGGGAGCTGTTTTTT; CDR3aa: CASSEGQGGTGELFF
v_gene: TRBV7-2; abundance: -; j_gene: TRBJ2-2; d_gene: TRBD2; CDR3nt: TGTGCCATCCGTGGCCAGCGGGGGGTTACCGGGGAGCTGTTTTTT; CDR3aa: CAIRGQRGVTGELFF
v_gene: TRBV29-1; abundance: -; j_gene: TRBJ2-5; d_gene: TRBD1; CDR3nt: TGCAGCGTTGAAGATCTTGGGGACAGGGGAGAGGAGACCCAGTACTTC; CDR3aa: CSVEDLGDRGEETQYF
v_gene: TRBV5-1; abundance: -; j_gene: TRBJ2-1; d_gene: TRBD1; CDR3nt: TGCGCCAGCAGCTACCAGGGACAGGACAATGAGCAGTTCTTC; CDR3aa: CASSYQGQDNEQFF
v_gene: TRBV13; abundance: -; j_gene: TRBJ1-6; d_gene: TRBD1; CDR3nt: TGTGCCAGCAGCCCGGGACAGGGTAATTCACCCCTCCACTTT; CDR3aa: CASSPGQGNSPLHF
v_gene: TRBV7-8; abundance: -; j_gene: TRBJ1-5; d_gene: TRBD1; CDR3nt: TGTGCCAGCAGCCAACGACAGGGTGATGGGCCCCAGCATTTT; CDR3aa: CASSQRQGDGPQHF
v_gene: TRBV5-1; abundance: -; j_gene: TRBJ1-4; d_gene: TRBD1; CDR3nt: TGCGCCAGCAGCTTGGGGACAGGGGGAGATGAAAAACTGTTTTTT; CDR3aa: CASSLGTGGDEKLFF
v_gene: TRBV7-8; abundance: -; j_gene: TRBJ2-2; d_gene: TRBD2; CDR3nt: TGTGCCAGCAACCTAGGAATGGGAGGGACGGGCGGGGAGCTGTTTTTT; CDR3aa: CASNLGMGGTGGELFF
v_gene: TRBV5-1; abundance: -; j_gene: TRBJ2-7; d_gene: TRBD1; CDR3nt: TGCGCCAGCAGCCCGGTAGGGGACAGCTTCTACGAGCAGTACTTC; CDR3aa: CASSPVGDSFYEQYF
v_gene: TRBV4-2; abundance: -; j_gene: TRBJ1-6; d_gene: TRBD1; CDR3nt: TGTGCCAGCAGCCAAGAGACAGGGGGCTCCTATAATTCACCCCTCCACTTT; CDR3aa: CASSQETGGSYNSPLHF
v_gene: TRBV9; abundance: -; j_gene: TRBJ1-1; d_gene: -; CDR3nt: TGTGCCAGCAGCAGGGGGGGGAACACTGAAGCTTTCTTT; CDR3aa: CASSRGGNTEAFF
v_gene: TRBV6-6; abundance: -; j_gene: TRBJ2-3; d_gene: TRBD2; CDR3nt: TGTGCCAGCATTAGGACTAGCGGCACAGATACGCAGTATTTT; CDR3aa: CASIRTSGTDTQYF
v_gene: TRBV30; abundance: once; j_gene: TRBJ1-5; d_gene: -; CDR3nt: TGTGCCTGGGCGGGGTTCAGCAATCAGCCCCAGCATTTT; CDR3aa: CAWAGFSNQPQHF
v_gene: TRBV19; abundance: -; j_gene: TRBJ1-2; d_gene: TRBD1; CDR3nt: TGTGCCAGTATCCCGTCGGGACAGGGTAACTATGGCTACACCTTC; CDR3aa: CASIPSGQGNYGYTF
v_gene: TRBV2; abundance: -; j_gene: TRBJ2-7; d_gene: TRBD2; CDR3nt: TGTGCCAGCCGCAAGTCGAGCGCGGGGGGTTACGAGCAGTACTTC; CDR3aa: CASRKSSAGGYEQYF